This T cell receptor beta chain was found in a study of cytomegalovirus exposure and HLA in healthy donors. Use of 60 Vbeta and 13 Jbeta primers characterized the PCR. Sequencing used immunoSEQ multiplex PCR; TCRdb keeps in-frame clones, though not all of them. This table has 150,000 to 200,000 clones, about three quarters appearing once. Concerning this clone: As yet, its antigen is unknown.

The CDR3 covers 15 residues. Germline V CDR1 and CDR2: LNHDA, SQIVND (reference sequence). The trim removed 1 base at V and 2 bases at J, leaving 4 bases unmatched. Whole-study findings and limits: Among TCR sequences, most were rare, though some public TCRs appeared in many donors. Later on, an analysis found that several of the most significant clusters appeared to be linked to common viral pathogens, which included parvovirus B19.

The sequencing sample was made of PBMCs. The TCR sequence derives from a woman between 40 and 50 years old in good health and CMV-seronegative. The chain joins TRBV19 to TRBJ1-2; 7 nucleotides line up with TRBD1. The CDR3 DNA reads TGTGCCAGTAGTATAGGTGCAGGGGGGAACTATGGCTACACCTTC. Translation gives CASSIGAGGNYGYTF.